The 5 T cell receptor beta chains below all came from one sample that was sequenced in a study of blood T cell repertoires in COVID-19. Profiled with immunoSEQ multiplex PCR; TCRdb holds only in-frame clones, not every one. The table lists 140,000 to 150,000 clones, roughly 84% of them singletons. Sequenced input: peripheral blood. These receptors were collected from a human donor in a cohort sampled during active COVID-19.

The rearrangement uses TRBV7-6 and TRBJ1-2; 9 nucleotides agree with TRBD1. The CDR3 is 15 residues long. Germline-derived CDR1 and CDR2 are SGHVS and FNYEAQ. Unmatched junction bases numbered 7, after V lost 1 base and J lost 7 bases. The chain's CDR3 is CASSLEETGGGGYTF. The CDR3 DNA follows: TGTGCCAGCAGCTTAGAAGAGACAGGGGGTGGTGGCTACACCTTC.

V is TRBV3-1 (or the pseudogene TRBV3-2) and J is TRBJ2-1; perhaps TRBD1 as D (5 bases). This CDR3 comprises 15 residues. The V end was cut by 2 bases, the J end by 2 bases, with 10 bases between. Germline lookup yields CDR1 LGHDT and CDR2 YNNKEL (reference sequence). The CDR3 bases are TGTGCCAGCAGCCAAAGGGGCGCAGCCTACAATGAGCAGTTCTTC. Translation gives CASSQRGAAYNEQFF.

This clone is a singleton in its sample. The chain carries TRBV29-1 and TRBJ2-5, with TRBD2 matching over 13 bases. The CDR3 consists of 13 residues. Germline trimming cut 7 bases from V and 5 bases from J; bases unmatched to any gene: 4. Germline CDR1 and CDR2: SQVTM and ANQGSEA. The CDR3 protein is CSAGTSGTETQYF. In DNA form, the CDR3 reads TGCAGCGCAGGGACTAGCGGGACCGAGACCCAGTACTTC.

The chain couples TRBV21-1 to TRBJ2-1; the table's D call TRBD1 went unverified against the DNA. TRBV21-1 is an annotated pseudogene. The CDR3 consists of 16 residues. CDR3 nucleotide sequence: TGTGCCAGAATCGACAGGGGACCGCCCCATTACAATGAGCAGTTCTTC. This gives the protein CARIDRGPPHYNEQFF.

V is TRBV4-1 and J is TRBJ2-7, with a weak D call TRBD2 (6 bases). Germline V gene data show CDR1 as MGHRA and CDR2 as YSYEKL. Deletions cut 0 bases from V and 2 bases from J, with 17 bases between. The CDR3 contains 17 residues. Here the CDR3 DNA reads TGCGCCAGCAGCCAAGATGGGGGGTACACTCACCCCTACGAGCAGTACTTC. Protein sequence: CASSQDGGYTHPYEQYF.